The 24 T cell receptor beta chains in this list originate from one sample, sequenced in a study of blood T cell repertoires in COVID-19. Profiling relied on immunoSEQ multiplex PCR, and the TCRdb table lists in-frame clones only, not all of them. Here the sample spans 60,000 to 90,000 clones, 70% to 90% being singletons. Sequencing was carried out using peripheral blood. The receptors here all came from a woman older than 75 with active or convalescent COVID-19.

In DNA form, the CDR3 reads TGTGCCAGCAGTCTTTCTAGCGGGAGGGCCTACGAGCAGTACTTC. Amino acid sequence: CASSLSSGRAYEQYF. The chain links TRBV28 to TRBJ2-7, with 12 positions matching TRBD2. CDR3 size: 15 residues. Looked up from germline, CDR1 is MDHEN and CDR2 is SYDVKM. With 5 bases clipped from V and 2 bases from J, the junction kept 4 bases outside the gene matches.

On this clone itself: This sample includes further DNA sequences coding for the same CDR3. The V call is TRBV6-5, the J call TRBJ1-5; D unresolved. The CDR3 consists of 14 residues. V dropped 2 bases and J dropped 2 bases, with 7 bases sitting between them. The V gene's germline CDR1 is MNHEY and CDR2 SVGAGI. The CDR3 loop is CASSYSRGNQPQHF. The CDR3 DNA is TGTGCCAGCAGTTACAGTCGGGGCAATCAGCCCCAGCATTTT.

The DNA of the CDR3 is TGTGCCAGCAGCTTAGATCGACCGGGGTTGTTTGAGCAGTTCTTC. Translation gives CASSLDRPGLFEQFF. The rearrangement uses TRBV11-2 and TRBJ2-1, with D possibly matching TRBD2 (5 bases). The CDR3 is made up of 15 amino acids. CDR1 is SGHAT and CDR2 is FQNNGV in the germline V gene. The V gene lost 0 bases and the J gene lost 9 bases, with 15 bases spanning the gap.

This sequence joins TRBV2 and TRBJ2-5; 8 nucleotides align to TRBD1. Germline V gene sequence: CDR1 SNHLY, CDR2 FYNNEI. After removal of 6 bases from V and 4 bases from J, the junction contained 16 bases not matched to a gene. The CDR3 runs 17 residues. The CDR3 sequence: CASSDGQGRGVGETQYF. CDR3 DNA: TGTGCCAGCAGCGACGGACAGGGTAGGGGAGTAGGAGAGACCCAGTACTTC.

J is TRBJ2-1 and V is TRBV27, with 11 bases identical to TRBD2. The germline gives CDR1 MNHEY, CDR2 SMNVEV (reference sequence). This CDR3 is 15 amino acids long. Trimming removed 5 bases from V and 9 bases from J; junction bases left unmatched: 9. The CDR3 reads CASSPLAGGQGEQFF. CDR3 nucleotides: TGTGCCAGCAGTCCCCTAGCGGGGGGTCAGGGTGAGCAGTTCTTC.

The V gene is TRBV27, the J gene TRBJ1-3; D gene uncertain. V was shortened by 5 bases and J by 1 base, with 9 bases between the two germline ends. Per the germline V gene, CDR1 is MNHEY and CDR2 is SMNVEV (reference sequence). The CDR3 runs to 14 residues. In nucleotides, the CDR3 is TGTGCCAGCAGTGGATCCGGGTCTGGAAACACCATATATTTT. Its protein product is CASSGSGSGNTIYF.

The CDR3 reads CASSRGLAGVLAKNIQYF. CDR3 nucleotides: TGTGCCAGCAGCCGGGGACTAGCGGGGGTCCTAGCCAAAAACATTCAGTACTTC. The chain has TRBV3-1 (or the pseudogene TRBV3-2) and TRBJ2-4, with TRBD2 identical over 14 bases. The trim removed 4 bases at V and 0 bases at J, leaving 5 bases unmatched. Germline V lookup: CDR1 LGHDT, CDR2 YNNKEL (reference sequence). This CDR3 has 18 amino acids.

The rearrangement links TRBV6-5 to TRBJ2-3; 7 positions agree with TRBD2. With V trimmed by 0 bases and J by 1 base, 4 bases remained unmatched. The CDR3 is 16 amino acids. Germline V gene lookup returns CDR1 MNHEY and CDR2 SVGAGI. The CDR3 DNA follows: TGTGCCAGCAGTTACTCTGGTAGCGGGCGCACAGATACGCAGTATTTT. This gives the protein CASSYSGSGRTDTQYF.

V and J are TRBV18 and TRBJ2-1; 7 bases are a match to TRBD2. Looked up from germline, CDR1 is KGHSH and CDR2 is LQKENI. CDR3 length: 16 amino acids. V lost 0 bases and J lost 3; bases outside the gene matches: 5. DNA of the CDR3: TGTGCCAGCTCACCACCGAAAGCGGGGATCTACAATGAGCAGTTCTTC. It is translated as CASSPPKAGIYNEQFF.

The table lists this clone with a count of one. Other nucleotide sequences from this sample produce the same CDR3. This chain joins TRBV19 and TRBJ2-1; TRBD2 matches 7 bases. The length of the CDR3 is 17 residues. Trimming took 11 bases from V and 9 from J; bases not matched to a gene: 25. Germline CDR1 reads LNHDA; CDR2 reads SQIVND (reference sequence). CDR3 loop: CACCTGAGRTGRGEQFF. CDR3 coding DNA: TGTGCCTGTTGTACCGGGGCGGGGAGGACTGGGAGGGGTGAGCAGTTCTTC.

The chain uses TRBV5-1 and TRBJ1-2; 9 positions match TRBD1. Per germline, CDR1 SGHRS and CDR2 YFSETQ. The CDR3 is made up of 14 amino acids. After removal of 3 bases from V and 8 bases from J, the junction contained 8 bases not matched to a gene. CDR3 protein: CASSSQGAHGGYTF. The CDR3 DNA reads TGCGCCAGCAGCTCACAGGGGGCGCATGGGGGCTACACCTTC.

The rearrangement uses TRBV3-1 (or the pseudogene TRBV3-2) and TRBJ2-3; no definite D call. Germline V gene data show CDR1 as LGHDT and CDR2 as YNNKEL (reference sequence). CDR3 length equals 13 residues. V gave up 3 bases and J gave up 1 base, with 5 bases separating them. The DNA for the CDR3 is TGTGCCAGCAGCCAGGGCGGCACAGATACGCAGTATTTT. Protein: CASSQGGTDTQYF.

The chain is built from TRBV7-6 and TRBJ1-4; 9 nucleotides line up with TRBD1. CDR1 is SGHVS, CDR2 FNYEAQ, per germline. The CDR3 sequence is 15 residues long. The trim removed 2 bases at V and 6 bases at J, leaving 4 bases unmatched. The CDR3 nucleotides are TGTGCCAGCAGCTTAAGACAGGGGGGAGATGAAAAACTGTTTTTT. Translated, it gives CASSLRQGGDEKLFF.

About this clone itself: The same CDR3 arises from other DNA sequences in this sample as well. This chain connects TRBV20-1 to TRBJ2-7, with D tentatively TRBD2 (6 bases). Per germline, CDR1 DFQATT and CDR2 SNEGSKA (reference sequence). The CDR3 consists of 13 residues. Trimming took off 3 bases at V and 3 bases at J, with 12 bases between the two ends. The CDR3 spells CSASRRAGYEQYF. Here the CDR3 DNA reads TGCAGTGCTAGTCGGAGGGCAGGCTACGAGCAGTACTTC.

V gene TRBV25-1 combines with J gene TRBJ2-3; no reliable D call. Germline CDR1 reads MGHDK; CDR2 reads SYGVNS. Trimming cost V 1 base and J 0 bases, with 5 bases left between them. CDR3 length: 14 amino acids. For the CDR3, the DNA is TGTGCCAGCAGTGAATCCTACAGCACAGATACGCAGTATTTT. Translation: CASSESYSTDTQYF.

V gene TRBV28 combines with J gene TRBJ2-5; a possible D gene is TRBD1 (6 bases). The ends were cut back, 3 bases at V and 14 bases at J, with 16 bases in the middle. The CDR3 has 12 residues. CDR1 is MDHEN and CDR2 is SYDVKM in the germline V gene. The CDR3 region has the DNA TGTGCCAGCAGTTTGGAGACAGGTGGGATTTACTTC. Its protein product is CASSLETGGIYF.

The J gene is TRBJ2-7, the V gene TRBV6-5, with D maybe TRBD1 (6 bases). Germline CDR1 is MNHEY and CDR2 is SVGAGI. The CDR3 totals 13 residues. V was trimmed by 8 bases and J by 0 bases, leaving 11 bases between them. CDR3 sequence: CASHRGFSYEQYF. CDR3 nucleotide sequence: TGTGCCAGCCATAGGGGGTTCTCCTACGAGCAGTACTTC.

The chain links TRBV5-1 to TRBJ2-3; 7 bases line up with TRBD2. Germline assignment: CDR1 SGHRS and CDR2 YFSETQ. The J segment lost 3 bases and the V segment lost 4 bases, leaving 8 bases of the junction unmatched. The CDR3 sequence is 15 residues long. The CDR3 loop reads CASSLRTRRTDTQYF. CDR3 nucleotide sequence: TGCGCCAGCAGCCTGAGGACTAGGAGGACAGATACGCAGTATTTT.

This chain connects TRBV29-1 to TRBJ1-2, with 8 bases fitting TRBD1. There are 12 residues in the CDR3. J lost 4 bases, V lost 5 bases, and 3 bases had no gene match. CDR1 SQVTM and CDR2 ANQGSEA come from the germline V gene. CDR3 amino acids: CSVSTGGYGYTF. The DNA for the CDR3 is TGCAGCGTTTCTACAGGGGGCTATGGCTACACCTTC.

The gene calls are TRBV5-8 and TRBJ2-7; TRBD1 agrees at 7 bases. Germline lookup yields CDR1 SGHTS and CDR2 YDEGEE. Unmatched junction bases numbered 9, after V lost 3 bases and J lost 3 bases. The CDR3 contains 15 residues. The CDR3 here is CASSSGTVGVYEQYF. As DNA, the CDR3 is TGTGCCAGCAGCTCCGGGACAGTTGGGGTCTACGAGCAGTACTTC.

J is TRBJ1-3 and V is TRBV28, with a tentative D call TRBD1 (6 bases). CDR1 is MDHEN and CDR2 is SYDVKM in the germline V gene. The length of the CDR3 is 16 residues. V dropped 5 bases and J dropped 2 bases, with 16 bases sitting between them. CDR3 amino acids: CASSQGGGYPGNTIYF. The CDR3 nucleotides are TGTGCCAGCAGTCAGGGAGGGGGGTACCCTGGAAACACCATATATTTT.

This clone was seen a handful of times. CDR3 in DNA: TGTGCGGGACAGGGGGATTCCTACGAGCAGTACTTC. Its translation: CAGQGDSYEQYF. The chain combines TRBV30 with TRBJ2-7, with 11 positions matching TRBD1. CDR1 is GTSNPN, CDR2 SVGIG, per germline (reference sequence). The CDR3 has 12 residues.

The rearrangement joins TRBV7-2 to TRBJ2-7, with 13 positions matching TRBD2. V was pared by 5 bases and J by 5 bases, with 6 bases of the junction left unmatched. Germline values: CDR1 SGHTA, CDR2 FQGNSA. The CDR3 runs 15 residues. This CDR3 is CASSGRGTSGNEQYF. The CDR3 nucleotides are TGTGCCAGCAGCGGTAGGGGGACTAGCGGGAACGAGCAGTACTTC.

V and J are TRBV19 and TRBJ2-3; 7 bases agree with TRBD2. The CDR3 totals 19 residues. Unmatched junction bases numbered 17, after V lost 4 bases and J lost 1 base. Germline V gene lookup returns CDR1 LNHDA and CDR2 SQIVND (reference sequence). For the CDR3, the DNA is TGTGCCAGTAGTACCCCGGGACGGCGCGCTGGGGGGGGCACAGATACGCAGTATTTT. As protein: CASSTPGRRAGGGTDTQYF.